The 5 T cell receptor beta chains in this list originate from one sample, sequenced in a study of T-cell memory formation after mild COVID-19. A single record per CDR3 protein comes from TCRdb applying MiXCR to the 5' RACE reads. The table includes 450,000 to 700,000 distinct CDR3 sequences, about a sixth detected once. The sample consisted of PBMCs or a T cell subset sorted from them (not recorded which). These receptor sequences come from an adult woman who had mild COVID-19 (a few samples of this study predate the infection). Cell type and time point are not known.

V usage is TRBV20-1 and J usage is TRBJ1-1, with D hard to call. The V gene lost 3 bases and the J gene lost 1 base, with 9 bases spanning the gap. The CDR3 has 13 amino acids. The germline V gene encodes CDR1 DFQATT and CDR2 SNEGSKA (reference sequence). CDR3 sequence reads: CSARSQRNTEAFF. CDR3 DNA sequence: TGCAGTGCTAGGAGTCAGAGGAACACTGAAGCTTTCTTT.

In this sample, this clonotype turned up a few times. This sequence may be a read error, since a much larger clone differs from it by one base. The gene calls are TRBV13 and TRBJ2-3; D gene unclear. This CDR3 contains 11 residues. The V end was cut by 4 bases, the J end by 5 bases, with 4 bases between. Germline V gene sequence: CDR1 PRHDT, CDR2 FYEKMQ (reference sequence). The CDR3 DNA sequence: TGTGCCAGCAGCTCCAAAGATACGCAGTATTTT. Translated: CASSSKDTQYF.

This clonotype appeared a few times. The chain is built from TRBV28 and TRBJ2-7; D is perhaps TRBD1 (5 bases). The CDR3 sequence is 14 residues long. Trimming shortened V by 2 bases and J by 6 bases, and 14 bases separated the two germline ends. Germline V gene lookup returns CDR1 MDHEN and CDR2 SYDVKM. CDR3 in DNA: TGTGCCAGCAGTTTAGTTGTGGCAGGGCGCGAGCAGTACTTC. Amino acid sequence: CASSLVVAGREQYF. Drawing the rest from reference TRBV28 and TRBJ2-7, the complete variable domain is DVKVTQSSRYLVKRTGEKVFLECVQDMDHENMFWYRQDPGLGLRLIYFSYDVKMKEKGDIPEGYSVSREKKERFSLILESASTNQTSMYLCASSLVVAGREQYFGPGTRLTVT.

This chain joins TRBV9 and TRBJ2-7; D is unresolved. Trimming left V 0 bases short and J 7 bases short, with 17 bases between. The CDR3 extends over 15 amino acids. Germline CDR1 SGDLS, CDR2 YYNGEE. DNA of the CDR3: TGTGCCAGCAGCGTAGCTTCTGGGCAGGATATTGAGCAGTACTTC. This sequence encodes CASSVASGQDIEQYF. The complete variable domain, with remaining parts taken from reference TRBV9 and TRBJ2-7, reads DSGVTQTPKHLITATGQRVTLRCSPRSGDLSVYWYQQSLDQGLQFLIQYYNGEERAKGNILERFSAQQFPDLHSELNLSSLELGDSALYFCASSVASGQDIEQYFGPGTRLTVT.

The V and J genes are TRBV7-3 and TRBJ2-2; D unresolved. This CDR3 region has 15 residues. V lost 3 bases and J 4 bases, leaving 12 bases between the germline ends. CDR1 is SGHTA, CDR2 FQGTGA, per germline. The CDR3 is CASSFKLGSTGELFF. CDR3 DNA: TGTGCCAGCAGCTTTAAATTAGGGTCCACCGGGGAGCTGTTTTTT.